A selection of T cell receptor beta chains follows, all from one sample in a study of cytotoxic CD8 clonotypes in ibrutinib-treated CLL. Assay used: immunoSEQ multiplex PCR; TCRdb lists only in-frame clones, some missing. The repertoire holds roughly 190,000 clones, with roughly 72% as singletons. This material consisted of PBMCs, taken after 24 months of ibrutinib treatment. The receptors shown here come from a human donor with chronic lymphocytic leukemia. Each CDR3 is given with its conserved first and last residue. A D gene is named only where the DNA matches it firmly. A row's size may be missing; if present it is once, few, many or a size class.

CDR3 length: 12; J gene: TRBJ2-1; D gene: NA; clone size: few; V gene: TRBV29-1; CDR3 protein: CSGGITYNEQFF; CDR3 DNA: TGCAGCGGCGGGATTACCTACAATGAGCAGTTCTTC
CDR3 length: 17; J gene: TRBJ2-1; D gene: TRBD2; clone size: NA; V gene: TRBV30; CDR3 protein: CAWSVRWSGRGYNEQFF; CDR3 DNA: TGTGCCTGGAGTGTACGGTGGAGCGGGAGGGGGTACAATGAGCAGTTCTTC
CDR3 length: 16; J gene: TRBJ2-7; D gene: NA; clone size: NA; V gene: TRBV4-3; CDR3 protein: CASSQDVTGNFYEQYF; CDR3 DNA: TGCGCCAGCAGCCAAGATGTCACAGGGAATTTCTACGAGCAGTACTTC
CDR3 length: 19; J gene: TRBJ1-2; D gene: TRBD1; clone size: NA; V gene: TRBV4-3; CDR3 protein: CASSQTFGTGDGFGYGYTF; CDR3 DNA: TGCGCCAGCAGCCAGACCTTCGGGACAGGGGATGGATTTGGCTATGGCTACACCTTC
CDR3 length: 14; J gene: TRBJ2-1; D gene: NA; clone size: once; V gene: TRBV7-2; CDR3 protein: CASSSGRGGNEQFF; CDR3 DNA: TGTGCCAGCAGCTCAGGGAGGGGGGGCAATGAGCAGTTCTTC
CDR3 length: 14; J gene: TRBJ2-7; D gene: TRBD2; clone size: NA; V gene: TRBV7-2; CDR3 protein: CASSFRREGYEQYF; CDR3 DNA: TGTGCCAGCAGCTTCCGACGGGAGGGCTACGAGCAGTACTTC
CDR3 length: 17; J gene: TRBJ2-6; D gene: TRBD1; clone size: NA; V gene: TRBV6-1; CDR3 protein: CASSERGQYSGANVLTF; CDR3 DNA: TGTGCCAGCAGTGAAAGGGGACAGTACTCTGGGGCCAACGTCCTGACTTTC
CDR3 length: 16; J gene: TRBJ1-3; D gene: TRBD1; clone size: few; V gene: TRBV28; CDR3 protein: CASSRQGARSGNTIYF; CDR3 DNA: TGTGCCAGCAGCCGACAGGGGGCGCGATCTGGAAACACCATATATTTT
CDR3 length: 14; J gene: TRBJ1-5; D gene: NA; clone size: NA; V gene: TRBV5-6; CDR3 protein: CASSPGVSLQPQHF; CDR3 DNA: TGTGCCAGCAGCCCAGGGGTTTCGTTACAGCCCCAGCATTTT
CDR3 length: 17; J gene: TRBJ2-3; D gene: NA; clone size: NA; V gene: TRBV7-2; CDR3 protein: CASSLAGLAASTDTQYF; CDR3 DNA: TGTGCCAGCAGCTTAGCGGGGTTAGCGGCTAGCACAGATACGCAGTATTTT
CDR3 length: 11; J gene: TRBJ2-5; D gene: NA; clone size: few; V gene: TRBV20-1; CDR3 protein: CSGQGMETQYF; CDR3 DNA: TGCAGTGGGCAGGGGATGGAGACCCAGTACTTC
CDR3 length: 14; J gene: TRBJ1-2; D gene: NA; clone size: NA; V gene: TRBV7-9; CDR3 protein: CASSPRGPLYGYTF; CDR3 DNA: TGTGCCAGCAGCCCCCGCGGACCTCTCTATGGCTACACCTTC
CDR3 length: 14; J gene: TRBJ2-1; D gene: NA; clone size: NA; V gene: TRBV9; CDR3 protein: CASSVASLGNEQFF; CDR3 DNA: TGTGCCAGCAGCGTCGCTAGCTTGGGCAATGAGCAGTTCTTC
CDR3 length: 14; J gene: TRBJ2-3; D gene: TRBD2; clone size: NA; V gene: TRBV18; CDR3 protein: CASSPLAGEDTQYF; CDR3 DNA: TGTGCCAGCTCCCCTCTAGCGGGAGAAGATACGCAGTATTTT
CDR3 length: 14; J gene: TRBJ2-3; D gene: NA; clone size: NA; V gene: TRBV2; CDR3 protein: CASGRGVSTDTQYF; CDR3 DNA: TGTGCCAGCGGGCGTGGGGTTAGCACAGATACGCAGTATTTT
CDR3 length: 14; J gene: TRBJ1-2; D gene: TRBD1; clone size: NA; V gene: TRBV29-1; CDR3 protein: CSVDHRGRRDGYTF; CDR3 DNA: TGCAGCGTCGACCACAGGGGGCGAAGAGATGGCTACACCTTC
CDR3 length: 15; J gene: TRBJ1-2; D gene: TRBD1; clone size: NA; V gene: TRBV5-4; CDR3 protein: CASSHPDRAGHGYTF; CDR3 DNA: TGTGCCAGCAGCCATCCTGACAGGGCAGGCCATGGCTACACCTTC
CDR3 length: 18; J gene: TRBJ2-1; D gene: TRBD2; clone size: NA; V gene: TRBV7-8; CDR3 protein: CASSRLAGVGRSYNEQFF; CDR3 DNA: TGTGCCAGCAGCAGACTAGCGGGAGTGGGACGCTCCTACAATGAGCAGTTCTTC
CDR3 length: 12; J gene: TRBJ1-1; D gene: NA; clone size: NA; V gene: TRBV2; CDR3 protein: CASRVGPREAFF; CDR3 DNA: TGTGCCAGCAGAGTGGGACCCCGTGAAGCTTTCTTT
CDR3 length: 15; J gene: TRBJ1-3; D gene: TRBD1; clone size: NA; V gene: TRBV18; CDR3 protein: CASSLTGGTGNTIYF; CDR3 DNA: TGTGCCAGCTCACTTACAGGGGGCACTGGAAACACCATATATTTT
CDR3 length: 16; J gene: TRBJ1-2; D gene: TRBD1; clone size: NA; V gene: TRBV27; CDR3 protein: CASRPPTGEGDYGYTF; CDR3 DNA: TGTGCCAGCAGGCCTCCGACAGGGGAGGGAGACTATGGCTACACCTTC
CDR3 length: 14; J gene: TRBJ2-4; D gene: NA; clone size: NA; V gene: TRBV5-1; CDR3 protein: CASSITSAKNIQYF; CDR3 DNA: TGCGCCAGCAGCATTACTAGCGCCAAAAACATTCAGTACTTC
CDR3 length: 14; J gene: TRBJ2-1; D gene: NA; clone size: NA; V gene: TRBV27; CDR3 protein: CASSTLGLEDEQFF; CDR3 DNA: TGTGCCAGCAGTACCCTGGGCCTGGAGGATGAGCAGTTCTTC
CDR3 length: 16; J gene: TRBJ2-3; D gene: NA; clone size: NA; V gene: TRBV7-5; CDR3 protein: CASSPSTTGITDTQYF; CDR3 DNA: TGTGCCAGCAGCCCTTCCACAACGGGGATCACAGATACGCAGTATTTT
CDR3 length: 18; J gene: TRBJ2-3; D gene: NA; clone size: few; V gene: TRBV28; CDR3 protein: CASSLIGAGTPFTDTQYF; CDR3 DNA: TGTGCCAGCAGCCTTATCGGGGCCGGGACACCCTTCACAGATACGCAGTATTTT
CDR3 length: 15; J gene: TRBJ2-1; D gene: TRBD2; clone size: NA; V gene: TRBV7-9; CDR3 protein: CASSFDGGSWNEQFF; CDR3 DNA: TGTGCCAGCAGCTTCGACGGCGGGAGCTGGAATGAGCAGTTCTTC
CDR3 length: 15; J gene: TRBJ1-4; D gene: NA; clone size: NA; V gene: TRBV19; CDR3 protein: CASSSDRATNEKLFF; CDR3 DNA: TGTGCCAGTAGTTCCGACAGAGCAACTAATGAAAAACTGTTTTTT
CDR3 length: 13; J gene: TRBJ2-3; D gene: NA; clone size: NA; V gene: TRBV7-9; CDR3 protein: CASSLAPVGTQYF; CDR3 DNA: TGTGCCAGCAGCTTAGCCCCGGTTGGTACGCAGTATTTT
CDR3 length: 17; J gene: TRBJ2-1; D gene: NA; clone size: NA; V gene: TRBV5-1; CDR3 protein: CASSLVGEGLRSYEQFF; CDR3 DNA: TGCGCCAGCAGCTTGGTGGGCGAGGGTCTCCGAAGTTATGAGCAGTTCTTC
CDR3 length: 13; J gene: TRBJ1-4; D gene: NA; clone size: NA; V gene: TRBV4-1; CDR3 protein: CASSQDVGFGLFF; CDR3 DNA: TGCGCCAGCAGCCAAGACGTAGGTTTTGGACTGTTTTTT
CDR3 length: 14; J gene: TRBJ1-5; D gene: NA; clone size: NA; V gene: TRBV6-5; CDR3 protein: CASRKRGLNQPQHF; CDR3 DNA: TGTGCCAGCAGGAAACGAGGATTAAATCAGCCCCAGCATTTT